These 31 T cell receptor beta chains came from one sample sequenced in a study of blood T cell repertoires in COVID-19. The assay was immunoSEQ multiplex PCR, and TCRdb's table has in-frame clones only and misses some. The sample holds approximately 85,000 clones, roughly four fifths seen once. Sequenced: peripheral blood. Source of these receptors: a human donor in a cohort sampled during active COVID-19.

This rearrangement joins TRBV14 to TRBJ1-3; TRBD1 matches at 9 bases. After removal of 4 bases from V and 0 bases from J, the junction contained 4 bases not matched to a gene. This CDR3 contains 16 residues. Per the germline V gene, CDR1 is SGHDN and CDR2 is FVKESK. CDR3 bases: TGTGCCAGCAGCCGGGACAGGGCAAACTCTGGAAACACCATATATTTT. This encodes CASSRDRANSGNTIYF.

The rearrangement uses TRBV7-9 and TRBJ2-1; 7 bases map to TRBD2. Germline CDR1 reads SEHNR; CDR2 reads FQNEAQ (reference sequence). J lost 6 bases, V lost 4 bases, and 9 bases had no gene match. The CDR3 contains 15 residues. DNA of the CDR3: TGTGCCAGCAGCTATGACTCCCGGGGGGTCAATGAGCAGTTCTTC. Amino acid sequence: CASSYDSRGVNEQFF.

This chain connects TRBV7-9 to TRBJ1-4, with 7 bases identical to TRBD1. Germline CDR1 is SEHNR and CDR2 is FQNEAQ (reference sequence). The length of the CDR3 is 17 residues. V shed 1 base, J shed 3 bases, and the junction held 8 bases outside the gene matches. In DNA form, the CDR3 reads TGTGCCAGCAGCTTAGGGAGTAGGGGGCAGGCTAATGAAAAACTGTTTTTT. The encoded protein is CASSLGSRGQANEKLFF.

This clone was found once. The chain couples TRBV18 to TRBJ2-6; TRBD1 might be the D (5 bases). This CDR3 region has 17 residues. Trimming left V 4 bases short and J 0 bases short, with 13 bases between. From germline, CDR1 is KGHSH and CDR2 LQKENI. CDR3 coding DNA: TGTGCCAGCTCACGGGGCAGGACGAGCTCTGGGGCCAACGTCCTGACTTTC. This sequence encodes CASSRGRTSSGANVLTF.

CDR3 amino acids: CASSFHGGDVKLFF. The CDR3 DNA follows: TGTGCCAGCAGCTTTCACGGGGGGGATGTAAAACTGTTTTTT. V and J are TRBV5-6 and TRBJ1-4; D might be TRBD1 (5 bases). The germline CDR1 and CDR2 sequences are SGHDT and YYEEEE. V dropped 2 bases and J dropped 10 bases, with 15 bases sitting between them. This CDR3 contains 14 residues.

The rearrangement joins TRBV4-2 to TRBJ2-5; TRBD1 agrees at 8 bases. The V segment lost 4 bases and the J segment 5 bases; nucleotides outside the gene matches: 12. This CDR3 is 16 amino acids long. CDR1 and CDR2 from the germline V gene are LGHNA and YNFKEQ. CDR3 region: CASSRSTGVGRETQYF. CDR3 in DNA: TGTGCCAGCAGCCGATCGACAGGGGTGGGAAGGGAGACCCAGTACTTC.

The chain joins TRBV28 to TRBJ1-5; D is uncertain. Germline V gives CDR1 MDHEN, CDR2 SYDVKM. The CDR3 consists of 13 residues. Deletions cut 3 bases from V and 4 bases from J, with 7 bases between. Written as DNA, the CDR3 is TGTGCCAGCAGTTTGGTCGGGAATCAGCCCCAGCATTTT. Protein sequence: CASSLVGNQPQHF.

V is TRBV5-1 and J is TRBJ1-4; no reliable D call. V was pared by 1 base and J by 6 bases, with 10 bases between. Germline lookup yields CDR1 SGHRS and CDR2 YFSETQ. CDR3 length: 14 amino acids. The CDR3 loop reads CASSLTPSDEKLFF. DNA for the CDR3: TGCGCCAGCAGCTTGACCCCGTCGGATGAAAAACTGTTTTTT.

V usage is TRBV7-8 and J usage is TRBJ1-5; 9 bases line up with TRBD1. The CDR3 sequence is 18 residues long. Germline CDR1 SGHVS, CDR2 FQNEAQ. V shed 4 bases and J 1 base; nucleotides not matched to a gene: 11. The CDR3 coding sequence is TGTGCCAGCAGCTACCGACCGGGACAGGGTACAAGCAATCAGCCCCAGCATTTT. Protein sequence: CASSYRPGQGTSNQPQHF.

The genes are TRBV19 and TRBJ2-7; 7 bases agree with TRBD2. The CDR3 sequence is 16 residues long. The trim removed 5 bases at V and 7 bases at J, leaving 17 bases unmatched. From germline, CDR1 is LNHDA and CDR2 SQIVND (reference sequence). In DNA, the CDR3 is TGTGCCAGTAGTCCCGGGAGGTTGCGGGGGTCGAGGGAGCAGTACTTC. As protein: CASSPGRLRGSREQYF.

The V and J genes are TRBV15 and TRBJ2-3; no reliable D call. CDR1 and CDR2 (germline): LNHNV, YYDKDF (reference sequence). The germline V and J ends were trimmed by 2 bases and 5 bases, with 5 bases remaining between them. The CDR3 extends over 12 amino acids. CDR3 sequence reads: CATSRPQDTQYF. CDR3 DNA sequence: TGTGCCACCAGCAGACCCCAAGATACGCAGTATTTT. Full variable domain (outside the CDR3, taken from reference TRBV15 and TRBJ2-3): DAMVIQNPRYQVTQFGKPVTLSCSQTLNHNVMYWYQQKSSQAPKLLFHYYDKDFNNEADTPDNFQSRRPNTSFCFLDIRSPGLGDTAMYLCATSRPQDTQYFGPGTRLTVL.

This clone came up once. This chain links TRBV5-4 with TRBJ2-2; 9 bases agree with TRBD2. The germline CDR1 and CDR2 sequences are SGHNT and YYREEE (reference sequence). With V trimmed by 0 bases and J by 4 bases, 10 bases remained unmatched. CDR3 length: 18 amino acids. The CDR3 spells CASSLAVVAGATTGELFF. The DNA for the CDR3 is TGTGCCAGCAGCTTGGCGGTAGTAGCGGGGGCCACCACCGGGGAGCTGTTTTTT.

The rearrangement links TRBV19 to TRBJ2-7; TRBD2 aligns across 9 bases. This CDR3 comprises 16 residues. Unmatched junction bases numbered 9, after V lost 5 bases and J lost 1 base. Germline V lookup: CDR1 LNHDA, CDR2 SQIVND (reference sequence). CDR3 sequence reads: CASSPLRLAGSYEQYF. The CDR3 DNA is TGTGCCAGTAGTCCCTTACGGCTAGCGGGATCCTACGAGCAGTACTTC.

The chain is built from TRBV25-1 and TRBJ1-2, with a weak D call TRBD1 (6 bases). Trimming cost V 4 bases and J 2 bases, with 20 bases left between them. Germline CDR1 MGHDK, CDR2 SYGVNS. This CDR3 region has 17 residues. Here the CDR3 reads CASSAAYLGHGNYGYTF. CDR3 sequence (DNA): TGTGCCAGCAGTGCCGCCTATCTGGGACACGGAAACTATGGCTACACCTTC.

This clone was counted only a few times. J is TRBJ1-1 and V is TRBV5-1; TRBD1 agrees at 8 bases. The J segment lost 4 bases and the V segment lost 0 bases, leaving 5 bases of the junction unmatched. The CDR3 is 15 amino acids. Germline assignment: CDR1 SGHRS and CDR2 YFSETQ. The CDR3 sequence: CASSLGRGRATEAFF. The DNA for the CDR3 is TGCGCCAGCAGCTTGGGCAGGGGGCGAGCCACTGAAGCTTTCTTT.

The chain couples TRBV4-3 to TRBJ1-4; TRBD1 matches 8 bases. Germline V gene sequence: CDR1 LGHNA, CDR2 YSLEER. The CDR3 extends over 16 amino acids. J was trimmed by 3 bases and V by 1 base; bases with no gene match: 4. DNA of the CDR3: TGCGCCAGCAGCCAAGCCCAGGGGGCGCCTAATGAAAAACTGTTTTTT. Residues: CASSQAQGAPNEKLFF.

The rearrangement joins TRBV5-1 to TRBJ1-4, with 7 bases fitting TRBD1. Germline V CDR1 and CDR2: SGHRS, YFSETQ. V was pared by 4 bases and J by 4 bases, with 7 bases of the junction left unmatched. The CDR3 is made up of 15 amino acids. In DNA, the CDR3 is TGCGCCAGCAGCGATCCGGGACAGCTTAATGAAAAACTGTTTTTT. This sequence encodes CASSDPGQLNEKLFF. The complete variable domain, with remaining parts taken from reference TRBV5-1 and TRBJ1-4, reads KAGVTQTPRYLIKTRGQQVTLSCSPISGHRSVSWYQQTPGQGLQFLFEYFSETQRNKGNFPGRFSGRQFSNSRSEMNVSTLELGDSALYLCASSDPGQLNEKLFFGSGTQLSVL.

The rearrangement uses TRBV5-5 and TRBJ2-7, with D perhaps TRBD2 (5 bases). Trimming cost V 4 bases and J 6 bases, with 11 bases left between them. CDR3 length: 12 residues. Germline values: CDR1 SGHKS, CDR2 YYEKEE (reference sequence). This chain's CDR3 is CASSLGLGEQYF. The CDR3 DNA is TGTGCCAGCAGCCTCGGACTGGGCGAGCAGTACTTC.

The rearrangement uses TRBV7-9 and TRBJ2-2; 11 bases align to TRBD2. The CDR3 is made up of 16 amino acids. The trim removed 5 bases at V and 4 bases at J, leaving 6 bases unmatched. Germline CDR1 and CDR2: SEHNR and FQNEAQ (reference sequence). For the CDR3, the DNA is TGTGCCAGCAGCCGCCCGACTAGCGGGATCACCGGGGAGCTGTTTTTT. Its translation: CASSRPTSGITGELFF.

V and J are TRBV7-3 and TRBJ1-2; tentative D call: TRBD1 (6 bases). Germline values: CDR1 SGHTA, CDR2 FQGTGA. There are 15 residues in the CDR3. V dropped 5 bases and J dropped 4 bases, with 17 bases sitting between them. CDR3 sequence reads: CASSDTKTGLYGYTF. CDR3 nucleotides: TGTGCCAGCAGCGATACTAAGACAGGTCTCTATGGCTACACCTTC.

This chain uses TRBV6-2 or TRBV6-3 with TRBJ2-3; no definite D call. Germline CDR1 MNHEY, CDR2 SVGEGT. V dropped 2 bases and J dropped 2 bases, with 5 bases sitting between them. The CDR3 has 13 amino acids. CDR3 loop: CASSYVVTDTQYF. The CDR3 region has the DNA TGTGCCAGCAGTTACGTAGTCACAGATACGCAGTATTTT.

On this clone: A junction end diverges from the germline sequence, so it may reflect a read error. The V gene is TRBV19, the J gene TRBJ1-4; tentative D call: TRBD1 (6 bases). The germline CDR1 and CDR2 sequences are LNHDA and SQIVND (reference sequence). The CDR3 loop spans 14 amino acids. The CDR3 spells CASIGEQGNGKLFF. In nucleotides, the CDR3 is TGTGCCAGTATCGGCGAACAGGGAAATGGAAAACTGTTTTTT. Combining the CDR3 with reference TRBV19 and TRBJ1-4 gives the whole variable domain DGGITQSPKYLFRKEGQNVTLSCEQNLNHDAMYWYRQDPGQGLRLIYYSQIVNDFQKGDIAEGYSVSREKKESFPLTVTSAQKNPTAFYLCASIGEQGNGKLFFGSGTQLSVL.

The chain links TRBV5-1 to TRBJ1-1; D gene uncertain. The CDR3 is 18 residues long. Germline values: CDR1 SGHRS, CDR2 YFSETQ. V lost 2 bases and J 1 base, leaving 21 bases between the germline ends. CDR3 residues: CASSFKNSGSPENTEAFF. CDR3 coding DNA: TGCGCCAGCAGCTTTAAGAACAGTGGTTCTCCTGAGAACACTGAAGCTTTCTTT.

This clone was counted a single time. V usage is TRBV2 and J usage is TRBJ1-1; D might be TRBD1 (6 bases). Trimming took 5 bases from V and 8 from J, leaving 12 bases between them. Germline CDR1 reads SNHLY; CDR2 reads FYNNEI. The length of the CDR3 is 12 residues. The CDR3 spells CASSLSGTEAFF. Here the CDR3 DNA reads TGTGCCAGCAGTCTATCCGGGACAGAAGCTTTCTTT.

This chain connects TRBV11-2 to TRBJ1-1; tentative D call: TRBD1 (6 bases). Germline V lookup: CDR1 SGHAT, CDR2 FQNNGV. The CDR3 is 19 amino acids. Trimming left V 5 bases short and J 3 bases short, with 28 bases between. CDR3 protein: CASSLGRWGTKQEDTEAFF. The CDR3 bases are TGTGCCAGCAGCCTTGGACGATGGGGGACAAAACAGGAGGACACTGAAGCTTTCTTT.

The chain combines TRBV4-1 with TRBJ2-5; D might be TRBD2 (5 bases). This CDR3 comprises 16 residues. Trimming stripped 0 bases from V and 4 bases from J, with 15 bases between. Germline V gene data show CDR1 as MGHRA and CDR2 as YSYEKL. The CDR3, as DNA: TGCGCCAGCAGCCAAGATCGCGCTAGCTCCGGAGAGACCCAGTACTTC. Translation: CASSQDRASSGETQYF.

The chain joins TRBV4-2 to TRBJ2-5, with 9 bases identical to TRBD2. V lost 0 bases and J lost 5; bases outside the gene matches: 7. Germline V CDR1 and CDR2: LGHNA, YNFKEQ. This CDR3 is built from 16 residues. Here the CDR3 reads CASSQDRSAGGETQYF. The CDR3 DNA is TGTGCCAGCAGCCAAGATAGGTCCGCGGGGGGGGAGACCCAGTACTTC.

The rearrangement joins TRBV5-1 to TRBJ1-2, with 12 positions matching TRBD1. The V gene's germline CDR1 is SGHRS and CDR2 YFSETQ. The CDR3 loop spans 15 amino acids. The ends lost 0 bases at V and 7 bases at J; junction bases unmatched: 4. The CDR3: CASSLEGQGARGYTF. The CDR3, as DNA: TGCGCCAGCAGCTTGGAGGGACAGGGGGCGCGTGGCTACACCTTC.

J is TRBJ2-1 and V is TRBV11-2; 7 bases are a match to TRBD1. V lost 5 bases, J lost 10 bases, and 8 bases stayed unmatched. The CDR3 sequence is 13 residues long. CDR1 and CDR2 from the germline V gene are SGHAT and FQNNGV. CDR3 sequence reads: CASSLGQALEQFF. The CDR3, as DNA: TGTGCCAGCAGCCTCGGACAGGCCTTGGAGCAGTTCTTC.

The chain employs TRBV29-1 and TRBJ2-5, with D unclear. The CDR3 extends over 14 amino acids. V shed 8 bases and J shed 4 bases, with 20 bases lying between them. The germline gives CDR1 SQVTM, CDR2 ANQGSEA. The CDR3 nucleotides read TGCAGCTCCTTGACGCAGGCGCTAAGAGAGACCCAGTACTTC. Residues: CSSLTQALRETQYF.

This clone was detected many times. This sequence joins TRBV5-1 and TRBJ2-1; TRBD1 matches at 8 bases. The germline V gene encodes CDR1 SGHRS and CDR2 YFSETQ. CDR3 length: 14 residues. J lost 6 bases, V lost 4 bases, and 6 bases had no gene match. The CDR3 DNA is TGCGCCAGCAGCGTAGGACAGGGACCCAATGAGCAGTTCTTC. This codes for CASSVGQGPNEQFF. Complete variable domain (other parts from reference TRBV5-1 and TRBJ2-1): KAGVTQTPRYLIKTRGQQVTLSCSPISGHRSVSWYQQTPGQGLQFLFEYFSETQRNKGNFPGRFSGRQFSNSRSEMNVSTLELGDSALYLCASSVGQGPNEQFFGPGTRLTVL.